Sequencing of this T cell receptor beta chain was carried out in a study of vaccination effects on CD4 cells after COVID-19. Study-level background: Early after vaccination, and again late, three convalescent patients were sampled. Post-vaccine samples followed the second dose by a median of 72 days. Whole-study findings and limits: Long after vaccination, the clones induced by infection and by vaccine shrank markedly in size.

This CDR3 is 15 amino acids long. V was pared by 0 bases and J by 2 bases, with 11 bases between. Germline CDR1 reads SGHDT; CDR2 reads YYEEEE. The protocol was immunoSEQ multiplex PCR, while the TCRdb copy is restricted to in-frame clones and leaves out a portion. The sample lists 30,000 to 40,000 clones, about 75% occurring once. As to this clone: What it recognizes is unknown.

Investigators separated out CD4+ T cells once less than 11 days of culture had passed. SARS-CoV-2 infected the person between March and December 2020, as confirmed by PCR. Participants were vaccinated with two doses of either the BNT162b2 or mRNA-1273 vaccine. Half the medium was swapped for IL-2 medium on days 3 and 7. The sequence came from a human donor who had a prior SARS-CoV-2 infection. The chain has TRBV5-6 and TRBJ1-2; D perhaps matches TRBD1 (6 bases). Sequenced here: CD4+ T cells from PBMCs cultured without peptide, sampled after COVID-19 vaccination. CDR3 sequence reads: CASSLGAGVNYGYTF. CDR3 DNA: TGTGCCAGCAGCTTGGGGGCAGGGGTGAACTATGGCTACACCTTC.